Below, 24 T cell receptor beta chains from the same sample are listed, as sequenced in a study of cytomegalovirus exposure and HLA in healthy donors (dated by TCRdb to about 2017). The library was built by means of the immunoSEQ multiplex PCR assay. For the multiplex PCR, a mixture combining 60 forward primers for TCR Vbeta segments and 13 reverse primers for TCR Jbeta segments was used. Imported from immuneACCESS, the table was reduced by TCRdb to in-frame sequences with V and J called. These copies leave out some clones; in studies compared against another copy, an unresolved V gene accounts for under half, and the cause of the remainder is not known. The sample's clone listing holds around 190,000 clones. The ten top clones hold over 0.75% of the sample. The specimen was PBMCs. These receptors originate from a woman aged 30 to 39 in good health and CMV-seropositive.

The chain carries TRBV5-5 and TRBJ2-7, with D hard to call. Trimming took off 1 base at V and 3 bases at J, with 8 bases between the two ends. Germline lookup yields CDR1 SGHKS and CDR2 YYEKEE (reference sequence). The CDR3 spans 13 residues. Here the CDR3 DNA reads TGTGCCAGCAGCTTGAGAGACAACTACGAGCAGTACTTC. Encoded protein: CASSLRDNYEQYF. Full variable domain (remainder filled in from reference TRBV5-5 and TRBJ2-7): DAGVTQSPTHLIKTRGQQVTLRCSPISGHKSVSWYQQVLGQGPQFIFQYYEKEERGRGNFPDRFSARQFPNYSSELNVNALLLGDSALYLCASSLRDNYEQYFGPGTRLTVT.

The chain links TRBV6-4 to TRBJ2-2; 11 bases map to TRBD2. Per the germline V gene, CDR1 is MRHNA and CDR2 is SNTAGT. This CDR3 is 16 amino acids long. V trimming: 5 bases; J trimming: 5 bases; junction bases outside the gene matches: 7. The CDR3 spells CASSRTSGSGTGELFF. The CDR3 bases are TGTGCCAGCAGTCGAACTAGCGGGAGTGGGACCGGGGAGCTGTTTTTT.

The chain recombines TRBV27 with TRBJ1-2; D remains ambiguous. Germline CDR1 MNHEY, CDR2 SMNVEV (reference sequence). The V gene lost 2 bases and the J gene lost 5 bases, with 12 bases spanning the gap. The CDR3 loop spans 14 amino acids. The chain's CDR3 is CASSLRGFGYGYTF. The CDR3 DNA sequence: TGTGCCAGCAGTTTACGGGGTTTCGGATATGGCTACACCTTC.

The chain couples TRBV7-2 to TRBJ2-1; TRBD2 matches 14 bases. V lost 1 base, J lost 10 bases, and 6 bases stayed unmatched. The CDR3 is 16 amino acids. The germline CDR1 and CDR2 sequences are SGHTA and FQGNSA. CDR3: CASSLEGTSGSWEQFF. The CDR3 bases are TGTGCCAGCAGCTTAGAAGGGACTAGCGGGAGTTGGGAGCAGTTCTTC.

The chain joins TRBV7-6 to TRBJ2-7; D gene uncertain. Germline values: CDR1 SGHVS, CDR2 FNYEAQ. This CDR3 spans 13 amino acids. Trimming stripped 2 bases from V and 3 bases from J, with 8 bases between. The CDR3 DNA is TGTGCCAGCAGCTTATATAAAAACTACGAGCAGTACTTC. It encodes CASSLYKNYEQYF.

The V gene is TRBV5-1, the J gene TRBJ2-2, with 11 bases matching TRBD2. Looked up from germline, CDR1 is SGHRS and CDR2 is YFSETQ. This CDR3 comprises 19 residues. V lost 4 bases to trimming and J lost 3 bases; unmatched junction nucleotides: 14. CDR3 nucleotides: TGCGCCAGCAGCCCCTTAGCGGGAGGGCCCCTCATTTACACCGGGGAGCTGTTTTTT. This codes for CASSPLAGGPLIYTGELFF. The whole variable domain, remainder taken from reference TRBV5-1 and TRBJ2-2, is KAGVTQTPRYLIKTRGQQVTLSCSPISGHRSVSWYQQTPGQGLQFLFEYFSETQRNKGNFPGRFSGRQFSNSRSEMNVSTLELGDSALYLCASSPLAGGPLIYTGELFFGEGSRLTVL.

The V gene is TRBV10-3, the J gene TRBJ2-1; D is possibly TRBD2 (5 bases). Trimming left V 2 bases short and J 7 bases short, with 9 bases between. This CDR3 has 13 amino acids. The germline gives CDR1 ENHRY, CDR2 SYGVKD. The DNA of the CDR3 is TGTGCCATCAGTGAGGTCGGGGATAATGAGCAGTTCTTC. Translation: CAISEVGDNEQFF.

This sequence joins TRBV15 and TRBJ1-4; no definite D call. This CDR3 has 17 residues. Germline CDR1 and CDR2: LNHNV and YYDKDF (reference sequence). V shed 0 bases and J shed 3 bases, with 14 bases lying between them. CDR3 in amino acids: CATSRDPGVKANEKLFF. The CDR3, as DNA: TGTGCCACCAGCAGAGATCCCGGGGTAAAAGCTAATGAAAAACTGTTTTTT.

This chain joins TRBV19 and TRBJ1-4, with 7 bases aligning to TRBD1. Looked up from germline, CDR1 is LNHDA and CDR2 is SQIVND (reference sequence). This CDR3 is built from 16 residues. V lost 6 bases to trimming and J lost 0 bases; unmatched junction nucleotides: 7. The CDR3 is CASSLGTATTNEKLFF. As DNA, the CDR3 is TGTGCCAGTAGCCTTGGGACAGCGACAACTAATGAAAAACTGTTTTTT.

This sequence joins TRBV5-1 and TRBJ1-5; possible D gene TRBD1, 6 bases. V was clipped by 0 bases and J by 7 bases, with 11 bases between them. This CDR3 is built from 14 residues. CDR1 SGHRS and CDR2 YFSETQ come from the germline V gene. The CDR3 loop reads CASSLEGGEQPQHF. CDR3 DNA: TGCGCCAGCAGCTTGGAAGGGGGGGAGCAGCCCCAGCATTTT.

The chain has TRBV9 and TRBJ1-6; D call uncertain. Trimming pared 0 bases from V and 9 bases from J, leaving 10 bases between. The germline V gene encodes CDR1 SGDLS and CDR2 YYNGEE. The length of the CDR3 is 14 residues. The CDR3 spells CASSVVPGVSPLHF. The CDR3 DNA follows: TGTGCCAGCAGCGTAGTCCCAGGCGTTTCACCCCTCCACTTT.

The J gene is TRBJ1-2, the V gene TRBV28, with a weak D call TRBD1 (6 bases). Germline CDR1 is MDHEN and CDR2 is SYDVKM. The CDR3 extends over 15 amino acids. Trimming shortened V by 6 bases and J by 4 bases, and 18 bases separated the two germline ends. The CDR3 loop is CASRNPGAGVYGYTF. The DNA of the CDR3 is TGTGCCAGCAGGAACCCAGGGGCGGGCGTCTATGGCTACACCTTC.

This chain uses TRBV4-3 with TRBJ1-3, with TRBD1 matching 7 bases. CDR1 and CDR2 from the germline V gene are LGHNA and YSLEER. This CDR3 has 16 amino acids. The junction had 3 bases not matched to a gene; V was cut back by 1 base and J by 0 bases. In DNA form, the CDR3 reads TGCGCCAGCAGCCAAGCGGGACAGAGCTCTGGAAACACCATATATTTT. It encodes CASSQAGQSSGNTIYF.

This sequence joins TRBV5-1 and TRBJ1-6; TRBD1 might be the D (6 bases). This CDR3 region has 16 residues. CDR1 is SGHRS, CDR2 YFSETQ, per germline. V was cut by 1 base and J by 6 bases, with 14 bases left in between. The CDR3 region is CASSLMEQGSNSPLHF. CDR3 in DNA: TGCGCCAGCAGCTTGATGGAACAGGGCTCTAATTCACCCCTCCACTTT.

The J gene is TRBJ2-7, the V gene TRBV19; TRBD1 matches 8 bases. The CDR3 spans 14 residues. CDR1 is LNHDA and CDR2 is SQIVND in the germline V gene (reference sequence). V was pared by 6 bases and J by 5 bases, with 9 bases of the junction left unmatched. The CDR3 nucleotides are TGTGCCAGTAGACCGACAGGGGCGTCAAACGAGCAGTACTTC. This gives the protein CASRPTGASNEQYF. The variable domain in full, completed from reference TRBV19 and TRBJ2-7, reads DGGITQSPKYLFRKEGQNVTLSCEQNLNHDAMYWYRQDPGQGLRLIYYSQIVNDFQKGDIAEGYSVSREKKESFPLTVTSAQKNPTAFYLCASRPTGASNEQYFGPGTRLTVT.

This chain connects TRBV9 to TRBJ2-3, with 11 bases fitting TRBD2. Germline CDR1 SGDLS, CDR2 YYNGEE. J lost 3 bases, V lost 3 bases, and 9 bases had no gene match. There are 17 residues in the CDR3. In DNA, the CDR3 is TGTGCCAGCAGCGCCTTTCTACTAGCGGGGGAAACAGATACGCAGTATTTT. Translated: CASSAFLLAGETDTQYF.

The V and J genes are TRBV27 and TRBJ2-5; maybe TRBD2 (7 bases). The CDR3 is made up of 14 amino acids. Germline V CDR1 and CDR2: MNHEY, SMNVEV (reference sequence). V gave up 2 bases and J gave up 5 bases, with 12 bases separating them. This CDR3 reads CASSLRGGGETQYF. The DNA for the CDR3 is TGTGCCAGCAGTTTAAGGGGGGGCGGCGAGACCCAGTACTTC.

On this clone itself: A read error may produce the germline difference seen at one junction end. The genes are TRBV13 and TRBJ2-1; weak D call: TRBD1 (6 bases). The CDR3 runs to 17 residues. Germline V lookup: CDR1 PRHDT, CDR2 FYEKMQ (reference sequence). DNA for the CDR3: TGTGCCAGCAGCCTAGGAGGTGGGGGCGCGATTTACAATGAGCAGTTCTTC. It yields the protein CASSLGGGGAIYNEQFF. Using reference TRBV13 and TRBJ2-1 for the parts outside the CDR3, the full variable domain is AAGVIQSPRHLIKEKRETATLKCYPIPRHDTVYWYQQGPGQDPQFLISFYEKMQSDKGSIPDRFSAQQFSDYHSELNMSSLELGDSALYFCASSLGGGGAIYNEQFFGPGTRLTVL.

The chain links TRBV7-6 to TRBJ1-1; D is perhaps TRBD1 (5 bases). Germline V lookup: CDR1 SGHVS, CDR2 FNYEAQ. The length of the CDR3 is 19 residues. The V and J ends lost 5 bases and 4 bases respectively, with 29 bases between them. CDR3 sequence reads: CASSPFGYQFQGGGTEAFF. In DNA, the CDR3 is TGTGCCAGCAGCCCTTTCGGATACCAATTTCAGGGAGGAGGCACTGAAGCTTTCTTT.

The chain carries TRBV18 and TRBJ2-7; TRBD1 matches 9 bases. V dropped 2 bases and J dropped 4; count of bases not matched to a gene: 6. The CDR3 extends over 15 amino acids. The germline gives CDR1 KGHSH, CDR2 LQKENI. The CDR3 sequence: CASSPLDRGWYEQYF. The DNA for the CDR3 is TGTGCCAGCTCACCATTGGACAGGGGTTGGTACGAGCAGTACTTC.

The chain is built from TRBV5-1 and TRBJ1-1; 7 nucleotides agree with TRBD1. Looked up from germline, CDR1 is SGHRS and CDR2 is YFSETQ. CDR3 length equals 15 residues. The V segment lost 5 bases and the J segment 7 bases; nucleotides outside the gene matches: 14. As DNA, the CDR3 is TGCGCCAGCAGTCGGCTACAGGGGCCGACCGGTGAAGCTTTCTTT. Translating gives CASSRLQGPTGEAFF.

This chain connects TRBV19 to TRBJ1-6, with 8 nucleotides matching TRBD1. CDR3 length equals 16 residues. Germline loops: CDR1 LNHDA, CDR2 SQIVND (reference sequence). The V and J ends lost 5 bases and 5 bases, in that order; junction bases with no gene match: 8. Here the CDR3 reads CASSAYLTGDNSPLHF. The CDR3 DNA sequence: TGTGCCAGTAGTGCGTATCTGACAGGGGATAATTCACCCCTCCACTTT.

For this clone: One end of the junction fails to match germline, which may point to a read error. Distinct nucleotide sequences in the sample also encode this CDR3. The J gene is TRBJ2-7, the V gene TRBV18, with D perhaps TRBD2 (5 bases). The germline gives CDR1 KGHSH, CDR2 LQKENI. The CDR3 is 15 residues long. The CDR3 DNA sequence: TGTGCCAGCTCCCCACCGACCCCTCGGGGTTACGAGCAGTACTTC. Translated: CASSPPTPRGYEQYF. Complete variable domain (other parts from reference TRBV18 and TRBJ2-7): NAGVMQNPRHLVRRRGQEARLRCSPMKGHSHVYWYRQLPEEGLKFMVYLQKENIIDESGMPKERFSAEFPKEGPSILRIQQVVRGDSAAYFCASSPPTPRGYEQYFGPGTRLTVT.

The chain combines TRBV29-1 with TRBJ2-7; D is possibly TRBD1 (5 bases). CDR3 length: 13 amino acids. Trimming removed 1 base from V and 5 bases from J, with 12 bases in between. Looked up from germline, CDR1 is SQVTM and CDR2 is ANQGSEA. DNA of the CDR3: TGCAGCGTTGAAGGCAACCTCAGGGACGAGCAGTACTTC. The encoded protein is CSVEGNLRDEQYF.